The 27 T cell receptor beta chains below were found in one sample sequenced in a study of identical twins. TCRdb re-analysed the 5' RACE reads in MiXCR, keeping a single row per CDR3 protein. The sample has approximately 140,000 distinct CDR3 sequences, under 4.5% seen once; the top ten hold more than 6.5%. Sequencing used memory T cells sorted from blood. The receptors here all came from a man younger than 35 in good health.

The table lists this clonotype with many counts. This chain connects TRBV20-1 to TRBJ2-1, with D hard to call. Germline CDR1 reads DFQATT; CDR2 reads SNEGSKA (reference sequence). The ends were cut back, 6 bases at V and 0 bases at J, with 15 bases in the middle. CDR3 size: 15 residues. CDR3 bases: TGCAGTGCCGAACCGACGGAGAGCTCCTACAATGAGCAGTTCTTC. The encoded protein is CSAEPTESSYNEQFF.

This clonotype was seen a few times. CDR3 residues: CASSRSGAYNEQFF. The CDR3 coding sequence is TGTGCCAGCAGTAGAAGCGGGGCCTACAATGAGCAGTTCTTC. The gene calls are TRBV11-2 and TRBJ2-1; TRBD2 aligns across 7 bases. Trimming took 6 bases from V and 2 from J; bases not matched to a gene: 4. Germline V CDR1 and CDR2: SGHAT, FQNNGV. CDR3 length equals 14 residues.

This clonotype was counted ten times or more. In DNA form, the CDR3 reads TGTGCCAGTTCGGGGATAGCGGGAGAGACCCAGTACTTC. Translating it yields CASSGIAGETQYF. This rearrangement joins TRBV3-1 to TRBJ2-5, with 7 bases fitting TRBD2. The germline V gene has CDR1 LGHDT and CDR2 YNNKEL (reference sequence). This CDR3 is 13 amino acids long. The V and J ends lost 9 bases and 4 bases, in that order; junction bases with no gene match: 8.

This clonotype has ten or more counts. V is TRBV9 and J is TRBJ2-1; D may be TRBD2 (5 bases). Deletions cut 4 bases from V and 8 bases from J, with 13 bases between. Germline V gene lookup returns CDR1 SGDLS and CDR2 YYNGEE. This CDR3 is built from 13 residues. This chain's CDR3 is CASSSGVGHEQFF. The CDR3 region has the DNA TGTGCCAGCAGCTCCGGGGTGGGCCATGAGCAGTTCTTC.

The sample holds many counts of this clonotype. J is TRBJ2-4 and V is TRBV5-1, with 8 bases that match TRBD2. CDR3 size: 14 residues. In germline, CDR1 is SGHRS, CDR2 YFSETQ. V gave up 3 bases and J gave up 7 bases; unmatched junction bases: 6. CDR3 bases: TGCGCCAGCAGCTCCCGGGAGGGCCGGAACATTCAGTACTTC. It codes for CASSSREGRNIQYF.

The J gene is TRBJ2-4, the V gene TRBV9; TRBD2 matches at 12 bases. V shed 2 bases and J 9 bases; nucleotides not matched to a gene: 12. Germline assignment: CDR1 SGDLS and CDR2 YYNGEE. This CDR3 has 17 residues. CDR3 protein: CASSVEGLAGKGGIQYF. For the CDR3, the DNA is TGTGCCAGCAGCGTTGAAGGACTAGCGGGAAAGGGGGGCATTCAGTACTTC.

This clonotype was seen at least ten times. The chain uses TRBV7-3 and TRBJ2-5; TRBD1 matches at 9 bases. The CDR3 consists of 14 residues. The germline gives CDR1 SGHTA, CDR2 FQGTGA. The junction had 5 bases not matched to a gene; V was cut back by 5 bases and J by 4 bases. The DNA for the CDR3 is TGTGCCAGCAGCCGACAGGGGGGAGGAGAGACCCAGTACTTC. Residues: CASSRQGGGETQYF.

V usage is TRBV12-3 or TRBV12-4 and J usage is TRBJ1-5; possibly TRBD1 for D (5 bases). The V and J ends lost 3 bases and 7 bases respectively, with 10 bases between them. The CDR3 loop spans 13 amino acids. For the CDR3, the DNA is TGTGCCAGCAGTTTCACGGGACGACAGCCCCAGCATTTT. Translated: CASSFTGRQPQHF.

This clonotype was seen ten or more times. The rearrangement links TRBV12-3 or TRBV12-4 to TRBJ2-3; D gene unclear. This CDR3 has 15 residues. V was pared by 7 bases and J by 6 bases, with 20 bases between. CDR3 sequence: CASTPPEPGRDTQYF. Written as DNA, the CDR3 is TGTGCCAGCACACCCCCTGAACCCGGTAGGGATACGCAGTATTTT.

In this sample, this clonotype turned up a few times. The rearrangement joins TRBV2 to TRBJ1-5; 12 positions match TRBD1. The germline V gene has CDR1 SNHLY and CDR2 FYNNEI. V lost 8 bases, J lost 5 bases, and 1 base stayed unmatched. The CDR3 covers 13 residues. In DNA form, the CDR3 reads TGTGCCAGCGGGACAGGGGGCGATCAGCCCCAGCATTTT. Translating it yields CASGTGGDQPQHF.

This clonotype came up many times. The chain combines TRBV2 with TRBJ1-1, with 11 bases aligning to TRBD1. Germline-derived CDR1 and CDR2 are SNHLY and FYNNEI. V lost 3 bases, J lost 10 bases, and 7 bases stayed unmatched. The CDR3 extends over 14 amino acids. CDR3 nucleotides: TGTGCCAGCAGTGATCCAGGACAGGGGGCGTTAGCTTTCTTT. Translating it yields CASSDPGQGALAFF.

The sample holds many counts of this clonotype. This chain joins TRBV2 and TRBJ1-1; D is ambiguous. V gave up 11 bases and J gave up 2 bases, with 12 bases separating them. The CDR3 is 12 amino acids. CDR1 and CDR2 from the germline V gene are SNHLY and FYNNEI. This CDR3 is CAGLHINTEAFF. The CDR3 region has the DNA TGTGCCGGGCTCCATATCAACACTGAAGCTTTCTTT.

A few counts support this clonotype. The rearrangement joins TRBV5-6 to TRBJ2-2; possibly TRBD1 or TRBD2 for D (5 bases each). The CDR3 runs to 14 residues. Germline CDR1 and CDR2: SGHDT and YYEEEE. Trimming left V 3 bases short and J 6 bases short, with 12 bases between. CDR3: CASSSRRGAGELFF. Written as DNA, the CDR3 is TGTGCCAGCAGCTCACGCCGGGGCGCCGGGGAGCTGTTTTTT.

This clonotype showed up just a few times. This chain joins TRBV7-2 and TRBJ1-5, with no clear D. With 0 bases removed from V and 7 bases from J, the gap between germline ends came to 16 bases. Germline V lookup: CDR1 SGHTA, CDR2 FQGNSA. The CDR3 spans 16 residues. The CDR3 here is CASSLAKVEVEQPQHF. In DNA, the CDR3 is TGTGCCAGCAGCTTAGCGAAGGTTGAGGTTGAACAGCCCCAGCATTTT. Based on the CDR3 plus reference TRBV7-2 and TRBJ1-5, the full variable domain is GAGVSQSPSNKVTEKGKDVELRCDPISGHTALYWYRQSLGQGLEFLIYFQGNSAPDKSGLPSDRFSAERTGGSVSTLTIQRTQQEDSAVYLCASSLAKVEVEQPQHFGDGTRLSIL.

There are many counts of this clonotype. The chain has TRBV5-1 and TRBJ1-5, with D possibly TRBD1 on 5 matching bases. In germline, CDR1 is SGHRS, CDR2 YFSETQ. Trimming took off 4 bases at V and 4 bases at J, with 15 bases between the two ends. This CDR3 has 15 residues. The CDR3 reads CASSPEGRQNQPQHF. The CDR3 nucleotides are TGCGCCAGCAGCCCAGAGGGACGGCAAAATCAGCCCCAGCATTTT.

This clonotype was picked up many times. The gene calls are TRBV24-1 and TRBJ2-7; D is possibly TRBD2 (6 bases). Per the germline V gene, CDR1 is KGHDR and CDR2 is SFDVKD. Trimming shortened V by 4 bases and J by 4 bases, and 19 bases separated the two germline ends. CDR3 length: 16 residues. The CDR3, as DNA: TGTGCCACCAGTGAGAACGGGCCCGGGGGTTCTTACGAGCAGTACTTC. It yields the protein CATSENGPGGSYEQYF.

This clonotype has a count of ten or more. The chain has TRBV20-1 and TRBJ2-2; D is uncertain. Trimming stripped 3 bases from V and 0 bases from J, with 8 bases between. Per germline, CDR1 DFQATT and CDR2 SNEGSKA (reference sequence). The CDR3 extends over 14 amino acids. As DNA, the CDR3 is TGCAGTGCTAGCGCGACCACGAACACCGGGGAGCTGTTTTTT. The encoded protein is CSASATTNTGELFF.

This clonotype was seen at least ten times. The chain is built from TRBV28 and TRBJ2-7, with D possibly TRBD2 on 6 matching bases. The length of the CDR3 is 17 residues. The V and J ends lost 5 bases and 3 bases respectively, with 23 bases between them. The germline V gene has CDR1 MDHEN and CDR2 SYDVKM. The CDR3, as DNA: TGTGCCAGCAGTCTGGGGACGGGGGAGAGTGTCTTCTACGAGCAGTACTTC. Translating gives CASSLGTGESVFYEQYF.

In this sample, this clonotype turned up many times. The rearrangement joins TRBV4-1 to TRBJ2-1, with D tentatively TRBD1 or TRBD2 (6 bases each). In germline, CDR1 is MGHRA, CDR2 YSYEKL. CDR3 length: 18 amino acids. V was shortened by 0 bases and J by 5 bases, with 20 bases between the two germline ends. The CDR3 is CASSQDPGFRGHNNEQFF. CDR3 nucleotides: TGCGCCAGCAGCCAAGACCCCGGGTTCCGGGGGCACAACAATGAGCAGTTCTTC.

This clonotype occurred many times. The chain combines TRBV12-3 or TRBV12-4 with TRBJ1-6; a possible D gene is TRBD1 (5 bases). The CDR3 contains 15 residues. V gave up 6 bases and J gave up 7 bases, with 16 bases separating them. For the CDR3, the DNA is TGTGCCAGCAGGGAAGACAGCCGCCCAAATTCACCCCTCCACTTT. Its translation is CASREDSRPNSPLHF.

This clonotype was recorded at least ten times. The chain has TRBV5-6 and TRBJ2-3; D is uncertain. The length of the CDR3 is 12 residues. Trimming took off 2 bases at V and 4 bases at J, with 5 bases between the two ends. Looked up from germline, CDR1 is SGHDT and CDR2 is YYEEEE. CDR3 protein: CASSFLSDTQYF. The CDR3 DNA reads TGTGCCAGCAGCTTCCTATCAGATACGCAGTATTTT.

This clonotype was detected many times. This chain joins TRBV30 and TRBJ1-4; D is unresolved. V was shortened by 2 bases and J by 5 bases, with 15 bases between the two germline ends. The germline V gene encodes CDR1 GTSNPN and CDR2 SVGIG (reference sequence). This CDR3 has 15 amino acids. CDR3 bases: TGTGCCTGGAGTCCATCCGGTTTGTCAAATGAAAAACTGTTTTTT. It specifies CAWSPSGLSNEKLFF.

This clonotype came up many times. The CDR3 DNA reads as TGCGCCAGCAGACAGGGGATTATTGGAAACACCATATATTTT. Amino acid sequence: CASRQGIIGNTIYF. The chain carries TRBV5-1 and TRBJ1-3, with 7 bases lining up with TRBD1. CDR3 length: 14 residues. The V gene end was trimmed by 5 bases and the J gene end by 3 bases; junction bases not matched to a gene: 5. Germline assignment: CDR1 SGHRS and CDR2 YFSETQ.

This clonotype was seen at least ten times. V usage is TRBV20-1 and J usage is TRBJ1-4, with TRBD1 identical over 11 bases. With V trimmed by 2 bases and J by 11 bases, 7 bases remained unmatched. This CDR3 spans 14 amino acids. Germline V lookup: CDR1 DFQATT, CDR2 SNEGSKA (reference sequence). The CDR3 DNA is TGCAGTGCTAGACCCGGGACAGGGGGTTGGAAACTGTTTTTT. Translating it yields CSARPGTGGWKLFF.

This clonotype has a count of ten or more. The chain combines TRBV4-2 with TRBJ2-5, with D possibly TRBD2 on 5 matching bases. The CDR3 has 13 residues. Germline V gives CDR1 LGHNA, CDR2 YNFKEQ. Deletions cut 4 bases from V and 2 bases from J, with 8 bases between. The chain's CDR3 is CASSPRTQETQYF. The CDR3, as DNA: TGTGCCAGCAGCCCCCGGACTCAAGAGACCCAGTACTTC.

This clonotype has a count of ten or more. The V call is TRBV5-4, the J call TRBJ1-1; TRBD1 is a possible D gene (5 bases). The ends were cut back, 9 bases at V and 0 bases at J, with 21 bases in the middle. CDR3 length: 16 amino acids. Germline CDR1 and CDR2: SGHNT and YYREEE (reference sequence). Here the CDR3 DNA reads TGTGCCACCGCGACCCCGAGGGGAGGCTTGAACACTGAAGCTTTCTTT. Translating gives CATATPRGGLNTEAFF.

This clonotype was observed once. Given a much more abundant clone one base away, this may be a read error. This is likely a read error, given that the CDR3 carries no conserved phenylalanine or tryptophan at its end. The V call is TRBV10-3, the J call TRBJ2-1; the match to TRBD1 covers 8 bases. The CDR3 is 13 amino acids. The germline gives CDR1 ENHRY, CDR2 SYGVKD. V trimming: 3 bases; J trimming: 8 bases; junction bases outside the gene matches: 3. CDR3 bases: TGTGCCATCAGTGACAGGGGGCGGGATGAGCAGTTCTGC. Its protein product is CAISDRGRDEQFC.